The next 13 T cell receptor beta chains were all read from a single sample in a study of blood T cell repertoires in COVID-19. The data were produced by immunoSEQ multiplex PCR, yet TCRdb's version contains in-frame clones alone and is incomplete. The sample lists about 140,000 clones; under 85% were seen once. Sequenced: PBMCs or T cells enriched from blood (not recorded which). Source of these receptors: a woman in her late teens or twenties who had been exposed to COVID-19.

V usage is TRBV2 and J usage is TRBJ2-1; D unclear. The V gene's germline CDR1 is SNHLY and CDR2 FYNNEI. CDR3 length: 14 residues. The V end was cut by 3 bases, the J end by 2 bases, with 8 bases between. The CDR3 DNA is TGTGCCAGCAGTGAGGCGGTACCCTACAATGAGCAGTTCTTC. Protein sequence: CASSEAVPYNEQFF.

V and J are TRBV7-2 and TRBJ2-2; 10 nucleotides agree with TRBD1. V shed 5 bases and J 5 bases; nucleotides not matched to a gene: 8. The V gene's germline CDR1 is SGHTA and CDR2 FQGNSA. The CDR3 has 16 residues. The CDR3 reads CASSPRTGGSTGELFF. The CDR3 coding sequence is TGTGCCAGCAGCCCCAGGACAGGGGGGTCTACCGGGGAGCTGTTTTTT.

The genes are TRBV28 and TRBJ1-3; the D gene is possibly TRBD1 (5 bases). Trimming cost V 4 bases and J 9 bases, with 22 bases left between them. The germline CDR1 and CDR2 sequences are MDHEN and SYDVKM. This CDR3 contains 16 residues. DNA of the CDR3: TGTGCCAGCAGTTCTGGGACTCGGGCCGGTGGTGGCACCATATATTTT. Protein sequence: CASSSGTRAGGGTIYF.

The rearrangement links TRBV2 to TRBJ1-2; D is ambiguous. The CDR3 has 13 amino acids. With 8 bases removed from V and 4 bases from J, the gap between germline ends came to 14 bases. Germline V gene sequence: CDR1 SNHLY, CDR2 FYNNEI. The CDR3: CASGLGRSYGYTF. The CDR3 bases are TGTGCCAGCGGTTTAGGTAGGAGCTATGGCTACACCTTC. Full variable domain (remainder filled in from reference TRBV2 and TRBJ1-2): EPEVTQTPSHQVTQMGQEVILRCVPISNHLYFYWYRQILGQKVEFLVSFYNNEISEKSEIFDDQFSVERPDGSNFTLKIRSTKLEDSAMYFCASGLGRSYGYTFGSGTRLTVV.

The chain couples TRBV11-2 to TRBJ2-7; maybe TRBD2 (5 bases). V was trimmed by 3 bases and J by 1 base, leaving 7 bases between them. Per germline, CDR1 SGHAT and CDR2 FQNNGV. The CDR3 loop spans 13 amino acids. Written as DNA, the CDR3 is TGTGCCAGCAGCTTTCCGGGGTCCTACGAGCAGTACTTC. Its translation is CASSFPGSYEQYF.

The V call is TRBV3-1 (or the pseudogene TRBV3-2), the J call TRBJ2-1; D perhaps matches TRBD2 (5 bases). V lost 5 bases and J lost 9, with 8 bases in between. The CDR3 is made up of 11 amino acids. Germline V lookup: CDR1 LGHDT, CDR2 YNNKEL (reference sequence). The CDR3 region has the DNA TGTGCCAGCAGCACGGGGAGTGAGCAGTTCTTC. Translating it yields CASSTGSEQFF.

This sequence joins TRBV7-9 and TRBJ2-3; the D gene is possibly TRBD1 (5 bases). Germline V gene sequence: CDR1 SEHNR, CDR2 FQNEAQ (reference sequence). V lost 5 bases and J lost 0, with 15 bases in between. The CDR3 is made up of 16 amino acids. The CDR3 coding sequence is TGTGCCAGCAGCCCTCTACAGGATTCTAGCACAGATACGCAGTATTTT. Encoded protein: CASSPLQDSSTDTQYF.

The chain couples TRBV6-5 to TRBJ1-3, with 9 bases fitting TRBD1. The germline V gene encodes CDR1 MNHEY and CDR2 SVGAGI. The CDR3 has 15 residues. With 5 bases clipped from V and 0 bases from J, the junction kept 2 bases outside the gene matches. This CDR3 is CASSLDRGSGNTIYF. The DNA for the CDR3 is TGTGCCAGCAGTCTGGACAGGGGCTCTGGAAACACCATATATTTT.

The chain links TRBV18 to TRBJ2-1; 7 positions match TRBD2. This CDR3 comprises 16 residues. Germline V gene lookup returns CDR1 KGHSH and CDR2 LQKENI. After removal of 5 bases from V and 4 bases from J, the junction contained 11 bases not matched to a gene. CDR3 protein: CASSTSTSALYNEQFF. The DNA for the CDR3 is TGTGCCAGCTCAACCTCTACTAGCGCACTATACAATGAGCAGTTCTTC.

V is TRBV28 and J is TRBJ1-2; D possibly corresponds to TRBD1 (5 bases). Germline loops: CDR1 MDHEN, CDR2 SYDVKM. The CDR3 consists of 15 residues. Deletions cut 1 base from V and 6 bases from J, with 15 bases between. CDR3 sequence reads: CASSLYGGGGDGYTF. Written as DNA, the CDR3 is TGTGCCAGCAGTTTATACGGGGGGGGAGGCGATGGCTACACCTTC.

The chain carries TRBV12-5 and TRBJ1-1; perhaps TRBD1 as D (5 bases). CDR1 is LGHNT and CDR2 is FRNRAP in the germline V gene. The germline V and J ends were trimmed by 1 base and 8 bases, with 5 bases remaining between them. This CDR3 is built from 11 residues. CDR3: CASGLAGEAFF. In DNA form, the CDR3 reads TGTGCTAGTGGTTTGGCAGGGGAAGCTTTCTTT.

CDR3 in amino acids: CASTSGTGVWNEQFF. As DNA, the CDR3 is TGTGCCAGCACCTCAGGGACAGGGGTATGGAATGAGCAGTTCTTC. The V gene is TRBV28, the J gene TRBJ2-1; TRBD1 matches 10 bases. Germline trimming cut 7 bases from V and 7 bases from J; bases unmatched to any gene: 10. In germline, CDR1 is MDHEN, CDR2 SYDVKM. There are 15 residues in the CDR3.

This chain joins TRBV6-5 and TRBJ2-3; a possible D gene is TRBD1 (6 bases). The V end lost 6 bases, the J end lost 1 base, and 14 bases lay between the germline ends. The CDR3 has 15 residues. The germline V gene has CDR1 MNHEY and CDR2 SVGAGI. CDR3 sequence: CASSGTSFRTDTQYF. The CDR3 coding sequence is TGTGCCAGCAGCGGGACATCATTTCGCACAGATACGCAGTATTTT.